The 30 T cell receptor beta chains reported below all come from one sample, sequenced in a study of blood T cells in healthy people across ages. Through a sample-barcoded 5' primer and a J-beta primer mix, a second PCR was run for about 6 to 11 cycles. TCRdb itself ran the 5' RACE reads through MiXCR, one entry per CDR3 protein. The sample holds around 1.7 million distinct CDR3 sequences, 28% seen once. Sequencing input: blood. These receptors were taken from a woman between 25 and 40 years old in good health.

This clonotype was picked up many times. The genes are TRBV12-5 and TRBJ2-3; 11 bases agree with TRBD2. V gave up 4 bases and J gave up 2 bases; unmatched junction bases: 2. Germline V gives CDR1 LGHNT, CDR2 FRNRAP. CDR3 length: 15 residues. The CDR3 loop reads CASGSLAGVTDTQYF. Written as DNA, the CDR3 is TGTGCTAGTGGTTCACTAGCGGGGGTCACAGATACGCAGTATTTT.

The DNA of the CDR3 is TGTGCCAGCAGCTTACAGTACACAGATACGCAGTATTTT. It is translated as CASSLQYTDTQYF. The chain uses TRBV7-2 and TRBJ2-3; D is ambiguous. Looked up from germline, CDR1 is SGHTA and CDR2 is FQGNSA. Trimming left V 2 bases short and J 2 bases short, with 5 bases between. This CDR3 is built from 13 residues.

The rearrangement links TRBV20-1 to TRBJ2-7, with D perhaps matching TRBD1 (6 bases). Between the trimmed V and J ends, which lost 0 bases and 5 bases, there was a span of 8 bases. This CDR3 region has 12 residues. The V gene's germline CDR1 is DFQATT and CDR2 SNEGSKA (reference sequence). The CDR3 DNA is TGCAGTGCTAGAGAGGCAGGGGACGAGCAGTACTTC. Amino acids: CSAREAGDEQYF.

This clonotype was observed a handful of times. The chain links TRBV10-3 to TRBJ2-2, with 10 bases lining up with TRBD2. CDR1 and CDR2 from the germline V gene are ENHRY and SYGVKD. The CDR3 has 16 amino acids. Trimming took 2 bases from V and 6 from J; bases not matched to a gene: 6. The CDR3 sequence: CAISEPSGRAAGELFF. CDR3 DNA sequence: TGTGCCATCAGTGAGCCAAGCGGGAGGGCCGCCGGGGAGCTGTTTTTT.

This chain connects TRBV12-3 or TRBV12-4 to TRBJ2-7; TRBD1 is a possible D gene (5 bases). This CDR3 has 14 residues. Trimming pared 0 bases from V and 5 bases from J, leaving 11 bases between. This CDR3 reads CASSLASQQDEQYF. CDR3 bases: TGTGCCAGCAGTTTAGCGTCGCAACAGGACGAGCAGTACTTC.

The chain uses TRBV29-1 and TRBJ2-1, with D unresolved. The J call may be wrong; the DNA end is better matched by TRBJ2-7. CDR3 size: 13 residues. CDR1 is SQVTM, CDR2 ANQGSEA, per germline. The CDR3 nucleotides read TGCAGCGTCCTAACGACGGGCTACAATGAGCAGTACTTC. Amino acids: CSVLTTGYNEQYF.

This clonotype was counted ten times or more. The chain employs TRBV5-1 and TRBJ2-1; D is perhaps TRBD2 (7 bases). The ends were cut back, 2 bases at V and 10 bases at J, with 19 bases in the middle. Germline V gene lookup returns CDR1 SGHRS and CDR2 YFSETQ. CDR3 size: 15 residues. This CDR3 is CASSFSGGLGEEQFF. In DNA form, the CDR3 reads TGCGCCAGCAGCTTTTCGGGGGGCTTGGGGGAGGAGCAGTTCTTC.

Regarding this clonotype: One end of the junction varies from germline; a read error may be responsible. The V and J genes are TRBV27 and TRBJ2-6, with D hard to call. Germline CDR1 and CDR2: MNHEY and SMNVEV (reference sequence). This CDR3 region has 13 residues. CDR3: CANSLGGANVLTF. In nucleotides, the CDR3 is TGTGCCAACAGTCTTGGGGGGGCCAACGTCCTGACTTTC.

A few counts support this clonotype. The chain employs TRBV7-2 and TRBJ2-7, with D possibly called TRBD1 or TRBD2 (6 bases each). The CDR3 is 12 amino acids. Trimming shortened V by 5 bases and J by 9 bases, and 14 bases separated the two germline ends. Germline V gene lookup returns CDR1 SGHTA and CDR2 FQGNSA. The CDR3 bases are TGTGCCAGCAGCCCGGGGGCGGACTTGCAGTACTTC. As protein: CASSPGADLQYF.

Regarding this clonotype: It may be a read error: a sequence one base away is much more abundant. The J gene is TRBJ2-7, the V gene TRBV5-1; no definite D call. This CDR3 has 14 amino acids. V lost 4 bases, J lost 2 bases, and 13 bases lay in between. CDR1 is SGHRS, CDR2 YFSETQ, per germline. The CDR3 DNA sequence: TGCGCCAGCAGCACGACAAAGAGCCCCTACGAGCAGTACTTC. Encoded protein: CASSTTKSPYEQYF.

The chain uses TRBV6-6 and TRBJ2-7, with 8 bases aligning to TRBD2. The J segment lost 0 bases and the V segment lost 7 bases, leaving 8 bases of the junction unmatched. From germline, CDR1 is MNHNY and CDR2 SVGAGI (reference sequence). CDR3 length equals 15 residues. The CDR3 nucleotides read TGTGCCAGCACCTCTAGCGGGCAGAGCTCCTACGAGCAGTACTTC. Translated: CASTSSGQSSYEQYF.

This clonotype was counted between two and nine times. The chain joins TRBV7-9 to TRBJ2-7, with 12 positions matching TRBD1. From germline, CDR1 is SEHNR and CDR2 FQNEAQ (reference sequence). CDR3 length equals 15 residues. The V gene end was trimmed by 5 bases and the J gene end by 4 bases; junction bases not matched to a gene: 6. The CDR3 region has the DNA TGTGCCAGCAGCAATTCGGGACAGGGGGCTTACGAGCAGTACTTC. Protein: CASSNSGQGAYEQYF.

The chain is built from TRBV6-6 and TRBJ2-1; D remains ambiguous. The CDR3 is 14 amino acids. V lost 0 bases to trimming and J lost 5 bases, with 8 bases between them. Looked up from germline, CDR1 is MNHNY and CDR2 is SVGAGI (reference sequence). This CDR3 reads CASSYSLHDNEQFF. CDR3 bases: TGTGCCAGCAGTTACTCACTTCACGACAATGAGCAGTTCTTC.

This chain uses TRBV6-1 with TRBJ2-1; the D gene is possibly TRBD2 (6 bases). V dropped 8 bases and J dropped 4 bases, with 12 bases sitting between them. CDR3 size: 13 residues. From germline, CDR1 is MNHNS and CDR2 SASEGT. In DNA form, the CDR3 reads TGTGCCAGCCTACTAGCAGCATACAATGAGCAGTTCTTC. This sequence encodes CASLLAAYNEQFF.

The rearrangement uses TRBV27 and TRBJ2-1, with TRBD1 as a possible D gene (5 bases). Germline V lookup: CDR1 MNHEY, CDR2 SMNVEV (reference sequence). The CDR3 has 15 residues. Trimming removed 6 bases from V and 7 bases from J, with 19 bases in between. The CDR3 protein is CASRGGGHEKNEQFF. The CDR3 DNA reads TGTGCCAGCAGGGGTGGTGGACATGAAAAGAATGAGCAGTTCTTC.

About this clonotype itself: The junction does not match germline at one end; this may be a read error. V is TRBV9 and J is TRBJ2-3; 8 bases align to TRBD2. The germline V gene has CDR1 SGDLS and CDR2 YYNGEE. The CDR3 has 16 residues. Here the CDR3 reads CASSVDGSGVRDAQYF. The CDR3 bases are TGTGCCAGCAGCGTAGATGGTAGCGGGGTGAGAGATGCGCAGTATTTT.

This clonotype was counted a few times. The CDR3 coding sequence is TGTGCCAGCATTCGCGGGACAGGGTCCTTGGGGGCCAACGTCCTGACTTTC. It yields the protein CASIRGTGSLGANVLTF. J is TRBJ2-6 and V is TRBV12-3 or TRBV12-4; 9 nucleotides align to TRBD1. With 7 bases clipped from V and 4 bases from J, the junction kept 11 bases outside the gene matches. This CDR3 region has 17 residues.

The rearrangement uses TRBV12-3 or TRBV12-4 and TRBJ2-1; D perhaps matches TRBD1 (6 bases). CDR3 size: 15 residues. V lost 2 bases and J lost 5, with 13 bases in between. The CDR3 coding sequence is TGTGCCAGCAGTTTAATCCGCGACAGGAACAATGAGCAGTTCTTC. Its translation: CASSLIRDRNNEQFF.

Worth noting for this clonotype: This may be a read error: a much more frequent sequence differs by one nucleotide. The V and J genes are TRBV7-6 and TRBJ2-7; perhaps TRBD1 as D (5 bases). The V end was cut by 2 bases, the J end by 5 bases, with 7 bases between. The CDR3 runs 12 residues. Per the germline V gene, CDR1 is SGHVS and CDR2 is FNYEAQ. CDR3: CASSLMGHEQYF. The CDR3 DNA sequence: TGTGCCAGCAGCTTAATGGGGCACGAGCAGTACTTC.

The V gene is TRBV15, the J gene TRBJ1-1; D uncertain. The CDR3 length is 12 residues. Looked up from germline, CDR1 is LNHNV and CDR2 is YYDKDF (reference sequence). V was trimmed by 0 bases and J by 5 bases, leaving 4 bases between them. The CDR3 sequence is CATSRDWTEAFF. CDR3 in DNA: TGTGCCACCAGCAGAGACTGGACTGAAGCTTTCTTT.

With respect to this clonotype: A much larger clone is a single base away; this may be a read error. V and J are TRBV29-1 and TRBJ2-1; D is possibly TRBD2 (6 bases). The CDR3 is 10 amino acids. CDR1 and CDR2 from the germline V gene are SQVTM and ANQGSEA. CDR3 sequence: CGGEWGEQFF. The CDR3 bases are TGCGGCGGGGAGTGGGGTGAGCAGTTCTTC.

The CDR3 DNA follows: TGCAACCCCCAGCGGGGGATAACCTACGAGCAGTACTTC. Translating gives CNPQRGITYEQYF. The chain employs TRBV20-1 and TRBJ2-7, with 8 bases fitting TRBD2. Looked up from germline, CDR1 is DFQATT and CDR2 is SNEGSKA (reference sequence). This CDR3 has 13 amino acids.

This clonotype showed up many times. The chain employs TRBV4-3 and TRBJ2-7; 7 bases line up with TRBD1. The CDR3 is 15 amino acids. CDR1 and CDR2 from the germline V gene are LGHNA and YSLEER. The V and J ends lost 0 bases and 2 bases, in that order; junction bases with no gene match: 4. In DNA, the CDR3 is TGCGCCAGCAGCCAAGACCGAACAGGGGCCTACGAGCAGTACTTC. It encodes CASSQDRTGAYEQYF.

This clonotype occurred many times. The chain has TRBV6-2 or TRBV6-3 and TRBJ2-3; D is possibly TRBD2 (5 bases). CDR1 and CDR2 from the germline V gene are MNHEY and SVGEGT. The CDR3 is 14 residues long. V gave up 7 bases and J gave up 3 bases, with 14 bases separating them. Here the CDR3 reads CASKRTGSTDTQYF. For the CDR3, the DNA is TGTGCCAGCAAGCGGACGGGTAGTACAGATACGCAGTATTTT.

This clonotype was counted at least ten times. This chain uses TRBV7-9 with TRBJ2-7; D is uncertain. Trimming removed 1 base from V and 1 base from J, with 5 bases in between. In germline, CDR1 is SEHNR, CDR2 FQNEAQ (reference sequence). CDR3 length: 13 residues. The chain's CDR3 is CASSLDTSYEQYF. In nucleotides, the CDR3 is TGTGCCAGCAGCTTAGATACTTCCTACGAGCAGTACTTC.

This clonotype has just a few counts. This chain links TRBV24-1 with TRBJ2-5, with TRBD1 matching over 8 bases. The end of the DNA is better explained by TRBJ2-1, so the J call may be wrong. This CDR3 has 18 amino acids. The V gene's germline CDR1 is KGHDR and CDR2 SFDVKD. This chain's CDR3 is CATSDLREWAGGVETQFF. For the CDR3, the DNA is TGTGCCACCAGTGATTTGCGGGAGTGGGCAGGGGGCGTGGAGACCCAGTTCTTC.

The rearrangement joins TRBV6-6 to TRBJ1-2; weak D call: TRBD1 (5 bases). V dropped 7 bases and J dropped 2 bases, with 8 bases sitting between them. CDR1 is MNHNY, CDR2 SVGAGI, per germline (reference sequence). This CDR3 has 12 residues. Written as DNA, the CDR3 is TGTGCCAGCAACACAGGAAACTATGGCTACACCTTC. Translated, it gives CASNTGNYGYTF.

V and J are TRBV12-3 or TRBV12-4 and TRBJ1-1; no clear D gene. The length of the CDR3 is 15 residues. V lost 2 bases and J lost 0, with 10 bases in between. CDR3 DNA sequence: TGTGCCAGCAGTTTATCCCCACCGTTGAACACTGAAGCTTTCTTT. Protein: CASSLSPPLNTEAFF.

As for this clonotype: One end of the junction varies from germline; a read error may be responsible. The chain is built from TRBV27 and TRBJ2-1; maybe TRBD1 (7 bases). Per the germline V gene, CDR1 is MNHEY and CDR2 is SMNVEV (reference sequence). This CDR3 is built from 15 residues. The CDR3 DNA is TGTGCCGGCAGTTATGCGGGACAGAGATACAATGAGCAGTTCTTC. Residues: CAGSYAGQRYNEQFF.

The chain carries TRBV29-1 and TRBJ2-7, with 8 bases lining up with TRBD1. The V gene's germline CDR1 is SQVTM and CDR2 ANQGSEA. V dropped 6 bases and J dropped 1; count of bases not matched to a gene: 5. CDR3 length: 13 residues. The CDR3, as DNA: TGCAGCGTCTTGACAGGGGAGTCCTACGAGCAGTACTTC. Translated, it gives CSVLTGESYEQYF.